Shown below are 27 T cell receptor beta chains from a single sample sequenced in a study of identical twins. A single record per CDR3 protein comes from TCRdb applying MiXCR to the 5' RACE reads. The sample has 700,000 or so distinct CDR3 sequences; less than 10% are singletons. Separately, the same data were catalogued under a study of yellow fever vaccine responses in identical twins.

The sequenced sample consisted of PBMCs. The receptors come from a woman between 18 and 29 years old in good health.

In this sample, this clonotype turned up a few times. The J gene is TRBJ2-3, the V gene TRBV11-2; 12 nucleotides align to TRBD2. This CDR3 spans 19 amino acids. V lost 0 bases to trimming and J lost 5 bases; unmatched junction nucleotides: 12. Germline V gives CDR1 SGHAT, CDR2 FQNNGV. CDR3 loop: CASSLDLGLAGRRGDTQYF. CDR3 sequence (DNA): TGTGCCAGCAGCTTAGACCTGGGACTAGCGGGCAGGCGAGGAGATACGCAGTATTTT.

This clonotype was counted a few times. The chain couples TRBV20-1 to TRBJ1-2, with 9 bases matching TRBD1. This CDR3 comprises 14 residues. Germline CDR1 DFQATT, CDR2 SNEGSKA (reference sequence). Germline trimming cut 6 bases from V and 8 bases from J; bases unmatched to any gene: 13. The CDR3, as DNA: TGCAGTGCAAATACCGGGACAGGGAAGCACGGCTACACCTTC. Amino acid sequence: CSANTGTGKHGYTF.

The table lists this clonotype with many counts. The J gene is TRBJ2-3, the V gene TRBV5-1; the match to TRBD2 covers 7 bases. This CDR3 is 16 amino acids long. The V gene's germline CDR1 is SGHRS and CDR2 YFSETQ. V dropped 2 bases and J dropped 0; count of bases not matched to a gene: 6. The DNA for the CDR3 is TGCGCCAGCAGCTTTGGACTAGATGATAGCACAGATACGCAGTATTTT. This codes for CASSFGLDDSTDTQYF.

This clonotype showed up many times. The V gene is TRBV6-1, the J gene TRBJ2-3; D not certain. The CDR3 length is 14 residues. Germline CDR1 and CDR2: MNHNS and SASEGT. Trimming took off 5 bases at V and 1 base at J, with 10 bases between the two ends. CDR3 region: CASSRAWGTDTQYF. Here the CDR3 DNA reads TGTGCCAGCAGTAGGGCTTGGGGCACAGATACGCAGTATTTT.

This chain joins TRBV7-8 and TRBJ2-1; the D gene is possibly TRBD2 (7 bases). V lost 5 bases and J lost 5, with 10 bases in between. Germline CDR1 SGHVS, CDR2 FQNEAQ. CDR3 length equals 13 residues. The CDR3 nucleotides are TGTGCCAGCAGCCCGCGGGGGCACAATGAGCAGTTCTTC. This encodes CASSPRGHNEQFF.

At least ten counts were recorded for this clonotype. The rearrangement joins TRBV6-2 or TRBV6-3 to TRBJ2-6, with D unresolved. The CDR3 spans 17 residues. V was cut by 0 bases and J by 0 bases, with 9 bases left in between. Germline V lookup: CDR1 MNHEY, CDR2 SVGEGT. The CDR3 coding sequence is TGTGCCAGCAGTTACTCTATTCGAGGCTCTGGGGCCAACGTCCTGACTTTC. It yields the protein CASSYSIRGSGANVLTF.

This rearrangement joins TRBV29-1 to TRBJ2-1; a possible D gene is TRBD1 (5 bases). The CDR3 consists of 14 residues. V shed 7 bases and J shed 4 bases, with 17 bases lying between them. The germline V gene has CDR1 SQVTM and CDR2 ANQGSEA. The CDR3 sequence is CSAGGVAGYNEQFF. CDR3 DNA sequence: TGCAGCGCCGGTGGGGTAGCAGGGTACAATGAGCAGTTCTTC.

J is TRBJ2-1 and V is TRBV7-8; D might be TRBD2 (5 bases). Trimming shortened V by 5 bases and J by 8 bases, and 19 bases separated the two germline ends. Germline V gene lookup returns CDR1 SGHVS and CDR2 FQNEAQ. This CDR3 is built from 15 residues. CDR3 sequence: CASSPEAAYGYEQFF. As DNA, the CDR3 is TGTGCCAGCAGCCCCGAAGCGGCCTACGGCTATGAGCAGTTCTTC.

The J gene is TRBJ2-7, the V gene TRBV5-1; 10 bases agree with TRBD1. Germline V gives CDR1 SGHRS, CDR2 YFSETQ. There are 16 residues in the CDR3. Losses at the gene ends were 0 bases for V and 9 bases for J; bases not matched to a gene: 12. CDR3 amino acids: CASSLGTDRGALGQYF. The CDR3 DNA reads as TGCGCCAGCAGCTTGGGTACGGACAGGGGGGCCCTTGGGCAGTACTTC.

The chain joins TRBV5-1 to TRBJ2-1, with 11 bases aligning to TRBD2. V shed 5 bases, J shed 8 bases, and the junction held 9 bases outside the gene matches. This CDR3 comprises 15 residues. From germline, CDR1 is SGHRS and CDR2 YFSETQ. The CDR3 sequence is CASRPISGRADEQFF. CDR3 nucleotides: TGCGCCAGCAGACCCATTAGCGGGAGGGCCGATGAGCAGTTCTTC.

The chain joins TRBV6-2 or TRBV6-3 to TRBJ2-7; D possibly corresponds to TRBD2 (6 bases). This CDR3 has 14 amino acids. CDR1 and CDR2 from the germline V gene are MNHEY and SVGEGT. V was clipped by 2 bases and J by 4 bases, with 12 bases between them. The CDR3 protein is CASSYTGVGYEQYF. CDR3 nucleotides: TGTGCCAGCAGTTACACGGGGGTAGGGTACGAGCAGTACTTC.

This clonotype was counted many times. This chain connects TRBV29-1 to TRBJ2-3, with D hard to call. Germline V gene data show CDR1 as SQVTM and CDR2 as ANQGSEA. This CDR3 spans 12 amino acids. V gave up 4 bases and J gave up 2 bases, with 7 bases separating them. The CDR3 DNA reads TGCAGCGTTGTGGTTCTCACAGATACGCAGTATTTT. It translates to CSVVVLTDTQYF.

This clonotype was seen a few times. V and J are TRBV11-2 and TRBJ2-1, with TRBD1 identical over 7 bases. V gave up 5 bases and J gave up 8 bases; unmatched junction bases: 9. Germline values: CDR1 SGHAT, CDR2 FQNNGV. The CDR3 is made up of 14 amino acids. CDR3 region: CASSVTGARDEQFF. As DNA, the CDR3 is TGTGCCAGCAGCGTTACAGGGGCTCGGGATGAGCAGTTCTTC.

This rearrangement joins TRBV7-8 to TRBJ1-2, with D possibly matching TRBD1 (6 bases). There are 16 residues in the CDR3. Germline values: CDR1 SGHVS, CDR2 FQNEAQ. V lost 4 bases and J lost 3, with 18 bases in between. The CDR3 nucleotides read TGTGCCAGCAGCTCCCCGGCAGGAGGGGGGGACTATGGCTACACCTTC. This gives the protein CASSSPAGGGDYGYTF.

V gene TRBV7-6 combines with J gene TRBJ2-1; D ambiguous. The germline V gene encodes CDR1 SGHVS and CDR2 FNYEAQ. Trimming pared 1 base from V and 6 bases from J, leaving 16 bases between. This CDR3 spans 16 amino acids. The CDR3 DNA follows: TGTGCCAGCAGCTTAGAGATTAGCTCCCACCCCAATGAGCAGTTCTTC. It is translated as CASSLEISSHPNEQFF.

This clonotype was seen a handful of times. V is TRBV11-2 and J is TRBJ2-7; no definite D call. Germline-derived CDR1 and CDR2 are SGHAT and FQNNGV. Trimming took 1 base from V and 6 from J, leaving 10 bases between them. The CDR3 is 13 amino acids. CDR3 DNA sequence: TGTGCCAGCAGCTTAGGCCCCCAGCGCGAGCAGTACTTC. The encoded protein is CASSLGPQREQYF.

The sample holds a few counts of this clonotype. The CDR3 DNA reads as TGCGCCAGCAGCTTGGAGAGGGGGCTATTCGATACGCAGTATTTT. Translation: CASSLERGLFDTQYF. The chain is built from TRBV5-1 and TRBJ2-3; TRBD1 matches at 7 bases. The germline V gene has CDR1 SGHRS and CDR2 YFSETQ. This CDR3 is 15 amino acids long. The junction had 7 bases not matched to a gene; V was cut back by 0 bases and J by 6 bases.

Ten or more counts support this clonotype. The chain is built from TRBV29-1 and TRBJ1-1; D not resolved. The CDR3 runs to 13 residues. Trimming took 3 bases from V and 3 from J, leaving 11 bases between them. CDR1 is SQVTM, CDR2 ANQGSEA, per germline. CDR3 in amino acids: CSVDFVRDTEAFF. The CDR3 coding sequence is TGCAGCGTTGATTTTGTGAGGGACACTGAAGCTTTCTTT.

This clonotype appeared a few times. The rearrangement uses TRBV7-2 and TRBJ2-2, with TRBD2 identical over 7 bases. The CDR3 consists of 17 residues. Germline V gene data show CDR1 as SGHTA and CDR2 as FQGNSA. J was trimmed by 6 bases and V by 1 base; bases with no gene match: 11. CDR3 coding DNA: TGTGCCAGCAGCTTAGTTTGGGGGGGGTTGAGGGCCGGGGAGCTGTTTTTT. Protein: CASSLVWGGLRAGELFF.

This clonotype was observed many times. The rearrangement uses TRBV9 and TRBJ2-1, with D perhaps assigned TRBD1 or TRBD2 (5 bases each). Trimming cost V 0 bases and J 9 bases, with 13 bases left between them. This CDR3 has 14 residues. From germline, CDR1 is SGDLS and CDR2 YYNGEE. The CDR3 DNA is TGTGCCAGCAGCGTAGCGGGGCAGGGTTTTGAGCAGTTCTTC. As protein: CASSVAGQGFEQFF.

This clonotype was observed many times. The chain joins TRBV6-1 to TRBJ2-1; D not certain. Germline CDR1 and CDR2: MNHNS and SASEGT. The CDR3 runs 12 residues. Trimming pared 6 bases from V and 5 bases from J, leaving 8 bases between. CDR3 region: CASSPTDNEQFF. The CDR3 bases are TGTGCCAGCAGCCCGACGGACAATGAGCAGTTCTTC.

This clonotype was observed a handful of times. The V and J genes are TRBV29-1 and TRBJ2-7, with TRBD2 matching over 9 bases. The germline CDR1 and CDR2 sequences are SQVTM and ANQGSEA. V trimming: 8 bases; J trimming: 3 bases; junction bases outside the gene matches: 5. The CDR3 spans 12 residues. DNA of the CDR3: TGCAGCTACAGCGGGGGGAACTACGAGCAGTACTTC. This gives the protein CSYSGGNYEQYF.

V and J are TRBV5-1 and TRBJ2-1, with D hard to call. V lost 4 bases and J lost 6, with 20 bases in between. The germline V gene encodes CDR1 SGHRS and CDR2 YFSETQ. The CDR3 has 16 residues. Here the CDR3 reads CASSPSVNSRLNEQFF. CDR3 in DNA: TGCGCCAGCAGCCCCTCGGTGAATTCCCGTCTCAATGAGCAGTTCTTC.

CDR3 bases: TGCAGCGTCCTCGACTGGGGCGATACGCAGTATTTT. This codes for CSVLDWGDTQYF. The V call is TRBV29-1, the J call TRBJ2-3, with D perhaps matching TRBD1 (5 bases). Germline V gives CDR1 SQVTM, CDR2 ANQGSEA. V dropped 6 bases and J dropped 6 bases, with 13 bases sitting between them. The CDR3 has 12 amino acids.

The chain recombines TRBV2 with TRBJ2-7; a weak D match, TRBD1 (6 bases). This CDR3 contains 13 residues. CDR1 is SNHLY and CDR2 is FYNNEI in the germline V gene. Trimming stripped 5 bases from V and 2 bases from J, with 10 bases between. The CDR3, as DNA: TGTGCCAGCAGTTGGACAGAAACCTACGAGCAGTACTTC. It is translated as CASSWTETYEQYF.

V gene TRBV12-3 or TRBV12-4 combines with J gene TRBJ2-1; no reliable D call. Between the trimmed V and J ends, which lost 6 bases and 3 bases, there was a span of 12 bases. This CDR3 comprises 14 residues. The CDR3 reads CASSPPKGYNEQFF. As DNA, the CDR3 is TGTGCCAGCAGCCCCCCGAAGGGCTACAATGAGCAGTTCTTC.

This clonotype was seen only a few times. The rearrangement uses TRBV14 and TRBJ2-2; D not resolved. V was trimmed by 5 bases and J by 6 bases, leaving 10 bases between them. The V gene's germline CDR1 is SGHDN and CDR2 FVKESK. The CDR3 runs to 13 residues. CDR3 sequence: CASSEVRPGELFF. The DNA for the CDR3 is TGTGCCAGCAGCGAAGTAAGGCCCGGGGAGCTGTTTTTT.